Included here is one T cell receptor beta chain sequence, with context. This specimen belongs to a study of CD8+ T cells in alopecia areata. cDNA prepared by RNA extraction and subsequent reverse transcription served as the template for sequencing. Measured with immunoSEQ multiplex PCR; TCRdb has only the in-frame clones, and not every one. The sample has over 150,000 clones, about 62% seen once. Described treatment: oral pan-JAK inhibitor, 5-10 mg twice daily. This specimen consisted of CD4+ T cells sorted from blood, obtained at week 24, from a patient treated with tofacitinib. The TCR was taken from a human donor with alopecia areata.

The CDR3 sequence is CASSLFEQPQHF. CDR3 nucleotide sequence: TGTGCCAGCAGCTTGTTTGAGCAGCCCCAGCATTTT. The V call is TRBV5-6, the J call TRBJ1-5; no firm D call. The CDR3 length is 12 residues. The V end lost 1 base, the J end lost 7 bases, and 6 bases lay between the germline ends. The germline V gene encodes CDR1 SGHDT and CDR2 YYEEEE.